The 24 T cell receptor beta chains below all came from one sample that was sequenced in a study of blood T cell repertoires in COVID-19. Sequencing used immunoSEQ multiplex PCR; TCRdb keeps in-frame clones, though not all of them. Here the sample spans some 85,000 clones, around three quarters being singletons. The sample was peripheral blood. Receptors were obtained from a woman older than 75 with active or convalescent COVID-19.

This chain connects TRBV7-3 to TRBJ2-7, with TRBD1 matching 7 bases. In germline, CDR1 is SGHTA, CDR2 FQGTGA. V dropped 5 bases and J dropped 2; count of bases not matched to a gene: 6. The CDR3 extends over 14 amino acids. CDR3 in DNA: TGTGCCAGCAGCACAAGACAGGGAACCTACGAGCAGTACTTC. The encoded protein is CASSTRQGTYEQYF.

In its sample, this clone was seen once. The rearrangement links TRBV19 to TRBJ2-2, with 7 nucleotides matching TRBD2. Germline CDR1 reads LNHDA; CDR2 reads SQIVND (reference sequence). V was pared by 2 bases and J by 2 bases, with 8 bases of the junction left unmatched. The CDR3 loop spans 17 amino acids. CDR3 sequence: CASSIWGGTRNTGELFF. CDR3 nucleotides: TGTGCCAGTAGTATATGGGGGGGGACTCGCAACACCGGGGAGCTGTTTTTT. The full variable domain, its missing parts supplied by reference TRBV19 and TRBJ2-2, is DGGITQSPKYLFRKEGQNVTLSCEQNLNHDAMYWYRQDPGQGLRLIYYSQIVNDFQKGDIAEGYSVSREKKESFPLTVTSAQKNPTAFYLCASSIWGGTRNTGELFFGEGSRLTVL.

A few counts support this clone. The rearrangement links TRBV3-1 (or the pseudogene TRBV3-2) to TRBJ2-5; D not certain. CDR1 and CDR2 (germline): LGHDT, YNNKEL (reference sequence). There are 14 residues in the CDR3. V shed 0 bases and J shed 1 base, with 6 bases lying between them. The CDR3 DNA reads as TGTGCCAGCAGCCAAGATCTTTTCCAAGAGACCCAGTACTTC. Translated: CASSQDLFQETQYF.

The chain has TRBV28 and TRBJ1-3; 9 bases are a match to TRBD1. Germline CDR1 reads MDHEN; CDR2 reads SYDVKM. This CDR3 is built from 16 residues. The V gene end was trimmed by 6 bases and the J gene end by 2 bases; junction bases not matched to a gene: 8. The DNA for the CDR3 is TGTGCCAGCAGCCCCGGGACAGGGCAGACTGGAAACACCATATATTTT. Translating gives CASSPGTGQTGNTIYF.

This sequence joins TRBV7-2 and TRBJ1-2; possibly TRBD1 for D (6 bases). The ends were cut back, 1 base at V and 8 bases at J, with 14 bases in the middle. This CDR3 comprises 14 residues. Germline lookup yields CDR1 SGHTA and CDR2 FQGNSA. CDR3 amino acids: CASSLEVQGSGYTF. CDR3 coding DNA: TGTGCCAGCAGCTTAGAGGTACAGGGCAGCGGCTACACCTTC.

The V call is TRBV5-4, the J call TRBJ2-7; D might be TRBD1 (6 bases). Trimming left V 4 bases short and J 2 bases short, with 10 bases between. Per the germline V gene, CDR1 is SGHNT and CDR2 is YYREEE (reference sequence). The CDR3 runs to 13 residues. CDR3 in amino acids: CASSAGQTYEQYF. The CDR3, as DNA: TGTGCCAGCAGCGCAGGACAGACCTACGAGCAGTACTTC.

This chain links TRBV6-5 with TRBJ1-1, with D perhaps TRBD1 (5 bases). CDR3 length: 14 amino acids. Trimming took off 1 base at V and 0 bases at J, with 6 bases between the two ends. Germline CDR1 MNHEY, CDR2 SVGAGI. The CDR3 loop is CASSYWGVNTEAFF. The CDR3 region has the DNA TGTGCCAGCAGTTACTGGGGGGTGAACACTGAAGCTTTCTTT.

This chain uses TRBV6-2 or TRBV6-3 with TRBJ2-7; a weak D match, TRBD1 (6 bases). The germline V gene encodes CDR1 MNHEY and CDR2 SVGEGT. The CDR3 runs 14 residues. V lost 2 bases, J lost 6 bases, and 14 bases lay in between. CDR3 in amino acids: CASSYGWAGVEQYF. CDR3 in DNA: TGTGCCAGCAGTTACGGTTGGGCAGGGGTCGAGCAGTACTTC.

The chain couples TRBV4-3 to TRBJ2-2; 7 bases are shared with TRBD2. The J segment lost 3 bases and the V segment lost 4 bases, leaving 8 bases of the junction unmatched. The CDR3 length is 16 residues. CDR1 is LGHNA, CDR2 YSLEER, per germline. CDR3 coding DNA: TGCGCCAGCAGCCTTTCCCGGGGGGACCACACCGGGGAGCTGTTTTTT. It specifies CASSLSRGDHTGELFF.

The chain carries TRBV19 and TRBJ1-1, with TRBD1 matching over 7 bases. Trimming at V came to 3 bases and at J to 8 bases, leaving 0 bases not matched to a gene. The germline V gene has CDR1 LNHDA and CDR2 SQIVND (reference sequence). This CDR3 has 11 amino acids. CDR3 sequence (DNA): TGTGCCAGTAGTATGGACAGGGAAGCTTTCTTT. Translating it yields CASSMDREAFF.

This chain uses TRBV7-2 with TRBJ1-1; 10 bases fit TRBD1. CDR1 SGHTA and CDR2 FQGNSA come from the germline V gene. With V trimmed by 5 bases and J by 12 bases, 6 bases remained unmatched. The CDR3 totals 12 residues. In DNA form, the CDR3 reads TGTGCCAGCAGCCCGGGACAGGGGAGGACTTTCTTT. Amino acids: CASSPGQGRTFF.

This clone was detected only a few times. The rearrangement links TRBV6-2 or TRBV6-3 to TRBJ1-2; the D gene is possibly TRBD1 (5 bases). Germline values: CDR1 MNHEY, CDR2 SVGEGT. Deletions cut 2 bases from V and 6 bases from J, with 13 bases between. The CDR3 loop spans 14 amino acids. CDR3 region: CASSYKGILDGYTF. The DNA for the CDR3 is TGTGCCAGCAGTTACAAGGGGATACTCGATGGCTACACCTTC.

The chain recombines TRBV5-8 with TRBJ2-7; 7 bases line up with TRBD2. V shed 4 bases and J 3 bases; nucleotides not matched to a gene: 7. Germline V CDR1 and CDR2: SGHTS, YDEGEE. CDR3 length: 14 residues. CDR3 amino acids: CASSESGTGYEQYF. Here the CDR3 DNA reads TGTGCCAGCAGCGAGAGCGGGACTGGCTACGAGCAGTACTTC.

This chain joins TRBV6-5 and TRBJ2-5, with D uncertain. Germline CDR1 reads MNHEY; CDR2 reads SVGAGI. Trimming shortened V by 7 bases and J by 5 bases, and 14 bases separated the two germline ends. This CDR3 contains 13 residues. The CDR3 region is CASISPTLETQYF. The CDR3 nucleotides are TGTGCCAGCATAAGCCCGACTCTCGAGACCCAGTACTTC.

The genes are TRBV6-5 and TRBJ2-7; 13 bases are a match to TRBD2. In germline, CDR1 is MNHEY, CDR2 SVGAGI. The J segment lost 4 bases and the V segment lost 6 bases, leaving 3 bases of the junction unmatched. The CDR3 length is 14 residues. The CDR3 region has the DNA TGTGCCAGCAGGCGGACTAGCGGGGGATACGAGCAGTACTTC. Translation gives CASRRTSGGYEQYF.

The chain is built from TRBV7-2 and TRBJ1-4, with TRBD1 identical over 9 bases. With 5 bases clipped from V and 5 bases from J, the junction kept 9 bases outside the gene matches. The germline CDR1 and CDR2 sequences are SGHTA and FQGNSA. The CDR3 contains 16 residues. The CDR3 DNA reads TGTGCCAGCAGCGTATCTCCGGGACAGGGAAATGAAAAACTGTTTTTT. This sequence encodes CASSVSPGQGNEKLFF.

This sequence joins TRBV7-3 and TRBJ2-1; 13 nucleotides line up with TRBD2. The CDR3 totals 14 residues. Germline V lookup: CDR1 SGHTA, CDR2 FQGTGA. Germline trimming cut 5 bases from V and 9 bases from J; bases unmatched to any gene: 4. DNA of the CDR3: TGTGCCAGCAGCACTAGCGGGGGGGCCGTTGAGCAGTTCTTC. Its protein product is CASSTSGGAVEQFF.

The genes are TRBV30 and TRBJ2-5; 8 bases align to TRBD2. Germline assignment: CDR1 GTSNPN and CDR2 SVGIG (reference sequence). The junction had 12 bases not matched to a gene; V was cut back by 2 bases and J by 1 base. The CDR3 spans 17 residues. The CDR3 spells CAWSPSVAGSIQETQYF. CDR3 coding DNA: TGTGCCTGGAGTCCCTCTGTAGCGGGGTCCATCCAAGAGACCCAGTACTTC.

The chain has TRBV25-1 and TRBJ2-2, with 9 bases identical to TRBD1. The CDR3 length is 16 residues. The V gene's germline CDR1 is MGHDK and CDR2 SYGVNS. Trimming cost V 3 bases and J 5 bases; bases outside gene matches: 7. CDR3: CASSDHGQGRTGELFF. The CDR3 region has the DNA TGTGCCAGCAGTGACCACGGACAGGGGAGAACCGGGGAGCTGTTTTTT.

The gene calls are TRBV6-4 and TRBJ1-1; D uncertain. Germline V gene sequence: CDR1 MRHNA, CDR2 SNTAGT. The V end lost 4 bases, the J end lost 1 base, and 7 bases lay between the germline ends. CDR3 size: 13 residues. CDR3 sequence (DNA): TGTGCCAGCAGTGTTTCATGGAACACTGAAGCTTTCTTT. Amino acid sequence: CASSVSWNTEAFF.

This clone was detected many times. This rearrangement joins TRBV3-1 (or the pseudogene TRBV3-2) to TRBJ2-7; 13 bases map to TRBD2. This CDR3 comprises 15 residues. Germline CDR1 reads LGHDT; CDR2 reads YNNKEL (reference sequence). The junction had 5 bases not matched to a gene; V was cut back by 7 bases and J by 2 bases. The CDR3: CASTRTSGGTYEQYF. CDR3 DNA sequence: TGTGCCAGCACCAGGACTAGCGGGGGCACCTACGAGCAGTACTTC.

The chain uses TRBV5-1 and TRBJ2-3; possibly TRBD2 for D (5 bases). CDR1 is SGHRS, CDR2 YFSETQ, per germline. There are 15 residues in the CDR3. The germline V and J ends were trimmed by 2 bases and 3 bases, with 13 bases remaining between them. The CDR3 spells CASSFSGFGTDTQYF. As DNA, the CDR3 is TGCGCCAGCAGCTTCTCGGGGTTTGGTACAGATACGCAGTATTTT.

This rearrangement joins TRBV6-1 to TRBJ2-1; tentatively, D is TRBD2 (6 bases). Germline-derived CDR1 and CDR2 are MNHNS and SASEGT. Trimming shortened V by 2 bases and J by 0 bases, and 14 bases separated the two germline ends. The CDR3 length is 17 residues. The CDR3 DNA sequence: TGTGCCAGCAGTGAACAGGGAGGCAGAAGCTCCTACAATGAGCAGTTCTTC. It specifies CASSEQGGRSSYNEQFF.

Sample share makes this clone medium-sized (0.01 to 0.1%). The CDR3 loop is CASSEGERTEAFF. CDR3 DNA sequence: TGTGCCAGCAGTGAAGGGGAAAGAACTGAAGCTTTCTTT. The V and J genes are TRBV6-4 and TRBJ1-1, with TRBD1 as a possible D gene (5 bases). V lost 3 bases, J lost 5 bases, and 10 bases lay in between. The CDR3 extends over 13 amino acids. CDR1 and CDR2 (germline): MRHNA, SNTAGT.